This T cell receptor beta chain was sequenced for a study of blood T cell repertoires in COVID-19. Study details: T cells, B-cell-depleted T cells, or PBMCs provided the cDNA or gDNA that served as material.

This clone has just one count. TCRdb keeps only in-frame clones here, not all; method: immunoSEQ multiplex PCR. The sample consists of roughly 160,000 clones, approximately 88% of them appearing once. In assigning cohorts, the study relied on participant-reported clinical history. CDR1 and CDR2 (germline): MDHEN, SYDVKM. The CDR3 is 14 amino acids. The V end lost 2 bases, the J end lost 9 bases, and 14 bases lay between the germline ends. This receptor was identified in a woman in her fifties or sixties who had recovered from COVID-19. Sample: PBMCs or T cells enriched from blood (not recorded which). This chain joins TRBV28 and TRBJ1-5, with D unresolved. Written as DNA, the CDR3 is TGTGCCAGCAGTTTAGAAGCCCGGGGTCGGCCCCAGCATTTT. This encodes CASSLEARGRPQHF.